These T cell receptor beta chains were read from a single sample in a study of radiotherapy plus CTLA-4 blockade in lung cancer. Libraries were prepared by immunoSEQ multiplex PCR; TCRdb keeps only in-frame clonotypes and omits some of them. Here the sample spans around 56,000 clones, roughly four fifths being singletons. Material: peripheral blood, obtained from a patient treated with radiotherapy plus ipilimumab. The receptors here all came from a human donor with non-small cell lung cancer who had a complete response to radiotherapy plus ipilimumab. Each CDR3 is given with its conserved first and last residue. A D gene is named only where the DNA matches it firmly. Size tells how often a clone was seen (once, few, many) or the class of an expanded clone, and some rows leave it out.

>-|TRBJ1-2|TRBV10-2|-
TGCGCCAGCGCCCCCGGACAACACTATGGCTACACCTTC
CASAPGQHYGYTF
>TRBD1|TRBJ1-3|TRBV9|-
TGTGCCAGCAGCGTCCGACAGGGAAGGAGCTCTGGAAACACCATATATTTT
CASSVRQGRSSGNTIYF
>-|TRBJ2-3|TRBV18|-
TGTGCCAGCTCGCCCCAAACTTCCGCTCTCGGCACAGATACGCAGTATTTT
CASSPQTSALGTDTQYF
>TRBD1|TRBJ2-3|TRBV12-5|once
TGTGCTAGTGAACCCCAGGGACAGATAACAGATACGCAGTATTTT
CASEPQGQITDTQYF
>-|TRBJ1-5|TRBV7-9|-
TGTGCCAGCAGCCCCCGGGTGGTCAATCAGCCCCAGCATTTT
CASSPRVVNQPQHF
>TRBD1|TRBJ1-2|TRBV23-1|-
TGCGCCAGCAGTCATTTTGGGCAGGGGGAAAAAGCTAACTATGGCTACACCTTC
CASSHFGQGEKANYGYTF
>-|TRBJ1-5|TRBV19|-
TGTGCCAGTAGTCCCGAGGATAGGTTAGTCAATCAGCCCCAGCATTTT
CASSPEDRLVNQPQHF
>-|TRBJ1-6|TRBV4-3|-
TGCGCCAGCAGCCAAGAAAAGGGTATAGAAGGGGGATGGCCCCTCCACTTT
CASSQEKGIEGGWPLHF
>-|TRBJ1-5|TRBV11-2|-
TGTGCCAGCAGCTTAGGTCAGGGTCCCAATCAGCCCCAGCATTTT
CASSLGQGPNQPQHF
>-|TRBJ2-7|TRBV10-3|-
TGTGCCATCAGTGAGTCGTTCGTTACCTACGAGCAGTACTTC
CAISESFVTYEQYF
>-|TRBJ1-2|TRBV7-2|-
TGTGCCAGCAGCTTAGATCAGGGGCAAGGTGGCTACACCTTC
CASSLDQGQGGYTF
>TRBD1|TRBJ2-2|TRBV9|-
TGTGCCAGCAGCGTAGAGGGGGCGCTCACCGGGGAGCTGTTTTTT
CASSVEGALTGELFF
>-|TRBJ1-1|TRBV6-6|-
TGTGCCAGCAGTCCCCATACTGAAGCTTTCTTT
CASSPHTEAFF